This T cell receptor beta chain comes out of a study of control samples from healthy donors and cancer patients. Libraries were prepared by immunoSEQ multiplex PCR; TCRdb keeps only in-frame clonotypes and omits some of them. The table records about 220,000 clones, roughly 94% of them present only once. CDR3 length: 14 amino acids. The ends were cut back, 4 bases at V and 5 bases at J, with 14 bases in the middle. From germline, CDR1 is LNHNV and CDR2 YYDKDF (reference sequence). This TCR came from a man in his fifties or sixties in good health. The chain carries TRBV15 and TRBJ1-1, with a tentative D call TRBD1 (6 bases). The sequenced material came from blood. The CDR3 nucleotides read TGTGCCACCAGCAAACCGGGACAAAGGACTGAAGCTTTCTTT. The encoded protein is CATSKPGQRTEAFF.